This T cell receptor beta chain was sequenced for a study of blood T cell repertoires in COVID-19 (dated by TCRdb to the early 2020s). Regarding the research as a whole: Samples from collaborators originated in the United States, Italy and Spain and spanned both the acute and convalescent phases of COVID-19. Samples came from the ongoing ImmuneRACE study (first 160 participants) plus 1,254 subjects from 6 global collaborators. The prospective study material was composed of cDNA or gDNA derived from T cells, B-cell-depleted T cells, or PBMCs. A de-identified subject ID, COVID-19 status, age in years and sex were almost always included in the sample metadata. The repertoires were released in a freely available public database intended as a resource for research on the immune response to SARS-CoV-2. The dataset comprised deeply sampled blood TCRbeta repertoires from subjects exposed to, actively infected with, or recovered from COVID-19. Where available, HLA class I and class II types were obtained from metadata supplied by the sample provider rather than from assay-based typing.

As to this clone: The antigen it binds to is not known. No base-level quality is on record; no much larger clone is a single base apart.

Participants in the prospective study were enrolled through a virtual design, were aged roughly 18 to 95 years, and lived in 24 United States geographic areas. To assign participants to cohorts, the prospective study relied on clinical history that participants themselves reported in a screening survey and a study questionnaire. Exposed participants were defined as having been in contact with someone with a PCR-confirmed or clinician-diagnosed COVID-19 case within 2 weeks of study entry. Mobile phlebotomists in the prospective study collected whole blood, serum and a nasopharyngeal or oropharyngeal swab from every participant. Participants in the prospective study had the option to provide additional blood draws and questionnaires over a 2-month period. Before DNA extraction, blood samples from the prospective study were shipped at room temperature or frozen. The immunoSEQ Assay, a bias-controlled multiplex PCR, was used to amplify TCRbeta CDR3 regions from genomic DNA. As for the original processing: Within the assay, amplification of reference gene primers was used to estimate how many nucleated cells each sample contained. To quantify the absolute abundance of each unique TCRbeta CDR3 rearrangement, sequence reads were collapsed and filtered. For each sample, productive Simpson clonality was calculated as the square root of Simpson's diversity index over productive rearrangements. This immuneACCESS table, as held by TCRdb, lists in-frame sequences with V and J called but not all clones. Of the missing ones, under half trace to an unresolved V gene in checked studies; the others have no known cause. V and J calls and clone size are given by that table; D and trimming were obtained from the DNA. The sample has 250,000 or so clones on record, about 91% of them singletons. The ten largest clones add up to 2.8% of the sample.

Overall study results and their limits: How much clinical and demographic metadata was included differed by source and by participant, and the metadata was provided uncurated.

Here V drops 4 bases and J drops 9 bases, and the junction holds 10 bases not matched to any gene. From a lookup of the germline V gene, CDR1 and CDR2 are SGHVS and FNYEAQ. The CDR3 sequence holds 15 residues, the cysteine and phenylalanine included. The sequence is cut down to CDR3 DNA, 45 bases in frame from base 1. Sequenced sample: PBMCs or T cells enriched from blood (not recorded which). This TCR was recovered from a man in his forties or fifties who had been exposed to COVID-19. This sequence uses TRBV7-6 and TRBJ2-1; TRBD2 matches 9 bases in the middle. The sequenced DNA: TGTGCCAGCAGCTCGCTAGCGGGAAATAGCGGTGAGCAGTTCTTC. Translated, this is CASSSLAGNSGEQFF. The full variable domain, with segments outside the CDR3 supplied by the reference TRBV7-6 and TRBJ2-1 proteins, appears as GAGVSQSPRYKVTKRGQDVALRCDPISGHVSLYWYRQALGQGPEFLTYFNYEAQQDKSGLPNDRFSAERPEGSISTLTIQRTEQRDSAMYRCASSSLAGNSGEQFFGPGTRLTVL.